A selection of T cell receptor beta chains follows, all from one sample in a study of T cells in Graves' hyperthyroidism and ophthalmopathy. TCRdb itself ran the multiplex PCR reads through MiXCR, one entry per CDR3 protein. In the table there are around 440,000 distinct CDR3 sequences, about 15% of which are singletons. Sequencing was carried out using blood. The receptors were gathered from a woman aged 18-29 years with Graves' hyperthyroidism. Each CDR3 is given with its conserved first and last residue. Each record gives: CDR3 length, V gene, J gene, CDR3 protein.

CDR3 length: 17
V gene: TRBV7-2
J gene: TRBJ1-2
CDR3 protein: CASSSQTRGQSNYGYTF

CDR3 length: 15
V gene: TRBV6-2/TRBV6-3
J gene: TRBJ1-6
CDR3 protein: CAGSAYDLSGSPLHF

CDR3 length: 13
V gene: TRBV19
J gene: TRBJ2-7
CDR3 protein: CASSMGTGTEQYF

CDR3 length: 15
V gene: TRBV5-4
J gene: TRBJ2-1
CDR3 protein: CASSLRLAGKDEQFF

CDR3 length: 15
V gene: TRBV5-1
J gene: TRBJ2-1
CDR3 protein: CASSGWRQTHNEQFF

CDR3 length: 14
V gene: TRBV5-8
J gene: TRBJ2-7
CDR3 protein: CASSSSGTGYQQYF

CDR3 length: 15
V gene: TRBV20-1
J gene: TRBJ2-7
CDR3 protein: CSARDQRGPGYEQYF

CDR3 length: 15
V gene: TRBV9
J gene: TRBJ2-2
CDR3 protein: CASQTSGRYTGELFF

CDR3 length: 14
V gene: TRBV6-1
J gene: TRBJ1-5
CDR3 protein: CASSPRGVNQPQHF

CDR3 length: 14
V gene: TRBV11-3
J gene: TRBJ2-7
CDR3 protein: CASSFRDGPYEQYF

CDR3 length: 12
V gene: TRBV20-1
J gene: TRBJ2-1
CDR3 protein: CSAPPAGNEQFF

CDR3 length: 13
V gene: TRBV9
J gene: TRBJ2-7
CDR3 protein: CASSVKGTYEQYF

CDR3 length: 14
V gene: TRBV20-1
J gene: TRBJ2-5
CDR3 protein: CSALSTSGRETQYF

CDR3 length: 14
V gene: TRBV11-2
J gene: TRBJ1-5
CDR3 protein: CASSPDRQGQPQHF

CDR3 length: 18
V gene: TRBV5-6
J gene: TRBJ2-7
CDR3 protein: CASSLRAGSWRSQHEQYF

CDR3 length: 14
V gene: TRBV11-1
J gene: TRBJ2-7
CDR3 protein: CASSFEGGTYEQYF

CDR3 length: 19
V gene: TRBV30
J gene: TRBJ2-4
CDR3 protein: CAWSVPTAGGPLAKNIQYF